The sequence of this T cell receptor (beta chain) was determined in a study of brain T cells in children with intractable seizures. With respect to this clone: Its antigen remains unknown. Other DNA variants within this sample encode the same CDR3.

Broader study findings: Absence of clones before surgery may stem from lower sequencing depth. HCMV serostatus was not known, and viral specificity came from CDR3 similarity only.

Some clones are missing from TCRdb's copy, which holds only in-frame ones; the method was immunoSEQ multiplex PCR. This table holds about 320,000 clones, approximately 93% found once. Time point defined: blood from clinic visit 5 months post-surgery; TSC patient then seizure free. Sequencing was limited to surgery cases with top T cell transcript signatures in brain tissue. Trimming took off 2 bases at V and 6 bases at J, with 5 bases between the two ends. The CDR3 totals 12 residues. The sequencing here drew on peripheral blood, taken approximately 5 months after surgery. The clonotype was recovered from a boy in the first two years of life with tuberous sclerosis and intractable seizures. The V and J genes are TRBV12-3 or TRBV12-4 and TRBJ1-5; D not certain. CDR3 in amino acids: CASSLWSQPQHF. In nucleotides, the CDR3 is TGTGCCAGCAGTTTATGGAGTCAGCCCCAGCATTTT.